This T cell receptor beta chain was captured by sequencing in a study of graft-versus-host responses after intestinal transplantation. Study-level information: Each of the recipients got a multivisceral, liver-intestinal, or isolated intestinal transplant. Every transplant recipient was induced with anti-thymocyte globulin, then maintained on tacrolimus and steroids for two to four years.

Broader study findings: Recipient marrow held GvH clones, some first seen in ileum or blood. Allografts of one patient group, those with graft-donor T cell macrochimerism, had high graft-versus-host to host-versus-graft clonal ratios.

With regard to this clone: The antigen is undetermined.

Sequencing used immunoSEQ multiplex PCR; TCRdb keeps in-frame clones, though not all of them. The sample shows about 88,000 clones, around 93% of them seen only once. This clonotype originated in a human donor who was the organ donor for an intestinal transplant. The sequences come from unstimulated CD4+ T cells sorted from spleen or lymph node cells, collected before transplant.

Here the CDR3 reads CASSQRQAVSYEQYF. CDR3 coding DNA: TGTGCCAGCAGCCAGCGGCAGGCTGTCTCCTACGAGCAGTACTTC. The chain employs TRBV2 and TRBJ2-7, with D maybe TRBD2 (5 bases). Trimming left V 6 bases short and J 0 bases short, with 15 bases between. The CDR3 runs to 15 residues. Germline CDR1 SNHLY, CDR2 FYNNEI. Full variable domain (rest looked up from reference TRBV2 and TRBJ2-7): EPEVTQTPSHQVTQMGQEVILRCVPISNHLYFYWYRQILGQKVEFLVSFYNNEISEKSEIFDDQFSVERPDGSNFTLKIRSTKLEDSAMYFCASSQRQAVSYEQYFGPGTRLTVT.